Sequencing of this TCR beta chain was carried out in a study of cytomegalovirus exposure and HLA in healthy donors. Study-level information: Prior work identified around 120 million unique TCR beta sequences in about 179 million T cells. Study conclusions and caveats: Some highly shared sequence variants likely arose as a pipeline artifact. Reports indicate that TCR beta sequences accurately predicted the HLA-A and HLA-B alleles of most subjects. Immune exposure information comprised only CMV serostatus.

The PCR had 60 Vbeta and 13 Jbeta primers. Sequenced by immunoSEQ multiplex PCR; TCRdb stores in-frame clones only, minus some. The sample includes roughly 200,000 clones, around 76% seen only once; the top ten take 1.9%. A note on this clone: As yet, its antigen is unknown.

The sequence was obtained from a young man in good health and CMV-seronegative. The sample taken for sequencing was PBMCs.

In DNA, the CDR3 is TGTGCCAGCTCGCCATCTCTCAGTTCCCTCACCGGGGAGCTGTTTTTT. Translating gives CASSPSLSSLTGELFF. The J gene is TRBJ2-2, the V gene TRBV18; D remains ambiguous. This CDR3 spans 16 amino acids. CDR1 is KGHSH, CDR2 LQKENI, per germline. Trimming pared 6 bases from V and 4 bases from J, leaving 18 bases between. Full variable domain (missing parts from reference TRBV18 and TRBJ2-2): NAGVMQNPRHLVRRRGQEARLRCSPMKGHSHVYWYRQLPEEGLKFMVYLQKENIIDESGMPKERFSAEFPKEGPSILRIQQVVRGDSAAYFCASSPSLSSLTGELFFGEGSRLTVL.